The 18 T cell receptor beta chains presented below share a single source sample, sequenced in a study of T cell responses to AZD1222 COVID-19 vaccine. Profiled with immunoSEQ multiplex PCR; TCRdb holds only in-frame clones, not every one. The top ten clones hold 5.5% to 7% of a sample with 100,000 to 150,000 clones, approximately 91% of them seen once. Material: peripheral blood, obtained on day 0 of AZD1222 vaccination. These TCRs come from an adult in good health.

This chain connects TRBV7-9 to TRBJ2-3; D gene uncertain. The CDR3 contains 13 residues. CDR1 is SEHNR and CDR2 is FQNEAQ in the germline V gene (reference sequence). V was clipped by 4 bases and J by 1 base, with 6 bases between them. The CDR3 region is CASSYGGTDTQYF. CDR3 sequence (DNA): TGTGCCAGCAGCTATGGGGGCACAGATACGCAGTATTTT.

V and J are TRBV6-5 and TRBJ1-5, with D possibly matching TRBD1 (5 bases). The CDR3 sequence is 15 residues long. Trimming shortened V by 8 bases and J by 0 bases, and 14 bases separated the two germline ends. In germline, CDR1 is MNHEY, CDR2 SVGAGI. The CDR3, as DNA: TGTGCCAGCCATATCGGGGGGGGTAGCAATCAGCCCCAGCATTTT. As protein: CASHIGGGSNQPQHF.

This clone was seen just once. The rearrangement uses TRBV19 and TRBJ1-1; 7 bases map to TRBD1. Germline CDR1 reads LNHDA; CDR2 reads SQIVND (reference sequence). The CDR3 has 15 amino acids. After removal of 5 bases from V and 11 bases from J, the junction contained 17 bases not matched to a gene. As DNA, the CDR3 is TGTGCCAGTAGTTCCCAAAGACAGGGAACCCCTCAGGCTTTCTTT. Its protein is CASSSQRQGTPQAFF.

This clone was counted only a few times. The CDR3 loop reads CASSVDGTRRGETQYF. The CDR3, as DNA: TGTGCCAGCAGCGTTGACGGGACTAGACGCGGAGAGACCCAGTACTTC. The chain uses TRBV3-1 (or the pseudogene TRBV3-2) and TRBJ2-5, with TRBD2 matching over 8 bases. The V and J ends lost 5 bases and 4 bases, in that order; junction bases with no gene match: 12. The CDR3 has 16 residues. Per germline, CDR1 LGHDT and CDR2 YNNKEL (reference sequence).

The chain couples TRBV7-6 to TRBJ1-2; D perhaps matches TRBD1 (5 bases). This CDR3 spans 14 amino acids. V lost 5 bases and J 4 bases, leaving 14 bases between the germline ends. CDR1 is SGHVS, CDR2 FNYEAQ, per germline. The CDR3 protein is CASSAGPTSYGYTF. CDR3 bases: TGTGCCAGCAGCGCAGGGCCCACCTCCTATGGCTACACCTTC.

A single count supports this clone. The CDR3 protein is CASSLSRGYTGELFF. CDR3 sequence (DNA): TGTGCCAGCAGTTTATCCCGGGGATACACCGGGGAGCTGTTTTTT. This rearrangement joins TRBV28 to TRBJ2-2, with D perhaps TRBD2 (5 bases). Trimming shortened V by 1 base and J by 3 bases, and 9 bases separated the two germline ends. The CDR3 loop spans 15 amino acids. Germline V lookup: CDR1 MDHEN, CDR2 SYDVKM.

The chain has TRBV6-5 and TRBJ1-5; possibly TRBD1 for D (5 bases). Germline CDR1 MNHEY, CDR2 SVGAGI. The CDR3 loop spans 15 amino acids. V shed 6 bases and J shed 6 bases, with 18 bases lying between them. The CDR3 region has the DNA TGTGCCAGCAGCCCGGGGGGATGGGGAAGTCAGCCCCAGCATTTT. Protein product: CASSPGGWGSQPQHF.

The CDR3 nucleotides read TGTGCCAGCAGTGAACAGCGGGGGGGCGTGGAGACCCAGTACTTC. Its translation: CASSEQRGGVETQYF. This chain uses TRBV2 with TRBJ2-5, with 10 bases aligning to TRBD2. Trimming removed 2 bases from V and 5 bases from J; junction bases left unmatched: 5. Germline CDR1 is SNHLY and CDR2 is FYNNEI. This CDR3 has 15 amino acids.

This clone was seen only a few times. The chain links TRBV27 to TRBJ1-1; a weak D match, TRBD1 (6 bases). The length of the CDR3 is 14 residues. The germline V gene has CDR1 MNHEY and CDR2 SMNVEV (reference sequence). V gave up 4 bases and J gave up 6 bases, with 15 bases separating them. This CDR3 is CASSYDRSGPEAFF. The CDR3 DNA follows: TGTGCCAGCAGTTACGACAGGAGCGGCCCTGAAGCTTTCTTT.

J is TRBJ1-5 and V is TRBV12-3 or TRBV12-4; D possibly corresponds to TRBD1 (5 bases). V was pared by 5 bases and J by 4 bases, with 9 bases between. The CDR3 runs to 13 residues. The CDR3 region is CASSRWGNQPQHF. The CDR3 nucleotides are TGTGCCAGCAGTCGATGGGGGAATCAGCCCCAGCATTTT.

The J gene is TRBJ1-2, the V gene TRBV5-5, with D unclear. There are 14 residues in the CDR3. CDR1 is SGHKS and CDR2 is YYEKEE in the germline V gene (reference sequence). V shed 0 bases and J shed 3 bases, with 9 bases lying between them. The CDR3 reads CASSLAGGYYGYTF. CDR3 in DNA: TGTGCCAGCAGCTTGGCCGGCGGCTACTATGGCTACACCTTC.

This clone was detected only once. The chain is built from TRBV19 and TRBJ1-2, with D unclear. The CDR3 is 14 residues long. Germline CDR1 LNHDA, CDR2 SQIVND (reference sequence). V was shortened by 5 bases and J by 6 bases, with 16 bases between the two germline ends. Here the CDR3 reads CASSPPGKYHGYTF. For the CDR3, the DNA is TGTGCCAGTAGTCCCCCCGGGAAATACCATGGCTACACCTTC. Combining the CDR3 with reference TRBV19 and TRBJ1-2 gives the whole variable domain DGGITQSPKYLFRKEGQNVTLSCEQNLNHDAMYWYRQDPGQGLRLIYYSQIVNDFQKGDIAEGYSVSREKKESFPLTVTSAQKNPTAFYLCASSPPGKYHGYTFGSGTRLTVV.

The chain has TRBV11-2 and TRBJ2-5; 9 nucleotides line up with TRBD2. CDR3 size: 16 residues. Trimming at V came to 3 bases and at J to 4 bases, leaving 9 bases not matched to a gene. CDR1 and CDR2 (germline): SGHAT, FQNNGV. The CDR3 nucleotides read TGTGCCAGCAGCTTTGGGAGCGCGGGGGGGCCAGAGACCCAGTACTTC. This sequence encodes CASSFGSAGGPETQYF.

The chain employs TRBV10-3 and TRBJ2-7; no clear D gene. Germline values: CDR1 ENHRY, CDR2 SYGVKD. V was cut by 0 bases and J by 7 bases, with 13 bases left in between. The CDR3 has 14 residues. The chain's CDR3 is CAISESSSPLEQYF. The CDR3 coding sequence is TGTGCCATCAGTGAGTCTTCCTCTCCGCTGGAGCAGTACTTC.

This clone has just a few counts. The rearrangement links TRBV2 to TRBJ1-2, with D possibly matching TRBD1 (5 bases). The V gene's germline CDR1 is SNHLY and CDR2 FYNNEI. Trimming shortened V by 5 bases and J by 2 bases, and 9 bases separated the two germline ends. The CDR3 runs to 13 residues. The CDR3 bases are TGTGCCAGCAGTCAACGGGGCAACTATGGCTACACCTTC. This translates into CASSQRGNYGYTF.

The J gene is TRBJ1-1, the V gene TRBV11-2; 7 bases are shared with TRBD1. The CDR3 extends over 14 amino acids. Germline CDR1 reads SGHAT; CDR2 reads FQNNGV. V lost 5 bases to trimming and J lost 5 bases; unmatched junction nucleotides: 8. CDR3 region: CASSRRQGLTEAFF. The CDR3 region has the DNA TGTGCCAGCAGCCGCCGACAGGGTTTAACTGAAGCTTTCTTT. Combining the CDR3 with reference TRBV11-2 and TRBJ1-1 gives the whole variable domain EAGVAQSPRYKIIEKRQSVAFWCNPISGHATLYWYQQILGQGPKLLIQFQNNGVVDDSQLPKDRFSAERLKGVDSTLKIQPAKLEDSAVYLCASSRRQGLTEAFFGQGTRLTVV.

The gene calls are TRBV6-5 and TRBJ1-1; D not resolved. V lost 4 bases to trimming and J lost 5 bases, with 17 bases between them. This CDR3 is 15 amino acids long. CDR1 MNHEY and CDR2 SVGAGI come from the germline V gene. Written as DNA, the CDR3 is TGTGCCAGCAGTTTCTCCCTAGCTTTTGGGACTGAAGCTTTCTTT. Translating it yields CASSFSLAFGTEAFF.

The chain combines TRBV2 with TRBJ2-4; maybe TRBD1 (6 bases). The germline V gene has CDR1 SNHLY and CDR2 FYNNEI. The length of the CDR3 is 13 residues. V was clipped by 4 bases and J by 6 bases, with 10 bases between them. CDR3 nucleotides: TGTGCCAGCAGTGTACGGGACACAAACATTCAGTACTTC. Protein product: CASSVRDTNIQYF.